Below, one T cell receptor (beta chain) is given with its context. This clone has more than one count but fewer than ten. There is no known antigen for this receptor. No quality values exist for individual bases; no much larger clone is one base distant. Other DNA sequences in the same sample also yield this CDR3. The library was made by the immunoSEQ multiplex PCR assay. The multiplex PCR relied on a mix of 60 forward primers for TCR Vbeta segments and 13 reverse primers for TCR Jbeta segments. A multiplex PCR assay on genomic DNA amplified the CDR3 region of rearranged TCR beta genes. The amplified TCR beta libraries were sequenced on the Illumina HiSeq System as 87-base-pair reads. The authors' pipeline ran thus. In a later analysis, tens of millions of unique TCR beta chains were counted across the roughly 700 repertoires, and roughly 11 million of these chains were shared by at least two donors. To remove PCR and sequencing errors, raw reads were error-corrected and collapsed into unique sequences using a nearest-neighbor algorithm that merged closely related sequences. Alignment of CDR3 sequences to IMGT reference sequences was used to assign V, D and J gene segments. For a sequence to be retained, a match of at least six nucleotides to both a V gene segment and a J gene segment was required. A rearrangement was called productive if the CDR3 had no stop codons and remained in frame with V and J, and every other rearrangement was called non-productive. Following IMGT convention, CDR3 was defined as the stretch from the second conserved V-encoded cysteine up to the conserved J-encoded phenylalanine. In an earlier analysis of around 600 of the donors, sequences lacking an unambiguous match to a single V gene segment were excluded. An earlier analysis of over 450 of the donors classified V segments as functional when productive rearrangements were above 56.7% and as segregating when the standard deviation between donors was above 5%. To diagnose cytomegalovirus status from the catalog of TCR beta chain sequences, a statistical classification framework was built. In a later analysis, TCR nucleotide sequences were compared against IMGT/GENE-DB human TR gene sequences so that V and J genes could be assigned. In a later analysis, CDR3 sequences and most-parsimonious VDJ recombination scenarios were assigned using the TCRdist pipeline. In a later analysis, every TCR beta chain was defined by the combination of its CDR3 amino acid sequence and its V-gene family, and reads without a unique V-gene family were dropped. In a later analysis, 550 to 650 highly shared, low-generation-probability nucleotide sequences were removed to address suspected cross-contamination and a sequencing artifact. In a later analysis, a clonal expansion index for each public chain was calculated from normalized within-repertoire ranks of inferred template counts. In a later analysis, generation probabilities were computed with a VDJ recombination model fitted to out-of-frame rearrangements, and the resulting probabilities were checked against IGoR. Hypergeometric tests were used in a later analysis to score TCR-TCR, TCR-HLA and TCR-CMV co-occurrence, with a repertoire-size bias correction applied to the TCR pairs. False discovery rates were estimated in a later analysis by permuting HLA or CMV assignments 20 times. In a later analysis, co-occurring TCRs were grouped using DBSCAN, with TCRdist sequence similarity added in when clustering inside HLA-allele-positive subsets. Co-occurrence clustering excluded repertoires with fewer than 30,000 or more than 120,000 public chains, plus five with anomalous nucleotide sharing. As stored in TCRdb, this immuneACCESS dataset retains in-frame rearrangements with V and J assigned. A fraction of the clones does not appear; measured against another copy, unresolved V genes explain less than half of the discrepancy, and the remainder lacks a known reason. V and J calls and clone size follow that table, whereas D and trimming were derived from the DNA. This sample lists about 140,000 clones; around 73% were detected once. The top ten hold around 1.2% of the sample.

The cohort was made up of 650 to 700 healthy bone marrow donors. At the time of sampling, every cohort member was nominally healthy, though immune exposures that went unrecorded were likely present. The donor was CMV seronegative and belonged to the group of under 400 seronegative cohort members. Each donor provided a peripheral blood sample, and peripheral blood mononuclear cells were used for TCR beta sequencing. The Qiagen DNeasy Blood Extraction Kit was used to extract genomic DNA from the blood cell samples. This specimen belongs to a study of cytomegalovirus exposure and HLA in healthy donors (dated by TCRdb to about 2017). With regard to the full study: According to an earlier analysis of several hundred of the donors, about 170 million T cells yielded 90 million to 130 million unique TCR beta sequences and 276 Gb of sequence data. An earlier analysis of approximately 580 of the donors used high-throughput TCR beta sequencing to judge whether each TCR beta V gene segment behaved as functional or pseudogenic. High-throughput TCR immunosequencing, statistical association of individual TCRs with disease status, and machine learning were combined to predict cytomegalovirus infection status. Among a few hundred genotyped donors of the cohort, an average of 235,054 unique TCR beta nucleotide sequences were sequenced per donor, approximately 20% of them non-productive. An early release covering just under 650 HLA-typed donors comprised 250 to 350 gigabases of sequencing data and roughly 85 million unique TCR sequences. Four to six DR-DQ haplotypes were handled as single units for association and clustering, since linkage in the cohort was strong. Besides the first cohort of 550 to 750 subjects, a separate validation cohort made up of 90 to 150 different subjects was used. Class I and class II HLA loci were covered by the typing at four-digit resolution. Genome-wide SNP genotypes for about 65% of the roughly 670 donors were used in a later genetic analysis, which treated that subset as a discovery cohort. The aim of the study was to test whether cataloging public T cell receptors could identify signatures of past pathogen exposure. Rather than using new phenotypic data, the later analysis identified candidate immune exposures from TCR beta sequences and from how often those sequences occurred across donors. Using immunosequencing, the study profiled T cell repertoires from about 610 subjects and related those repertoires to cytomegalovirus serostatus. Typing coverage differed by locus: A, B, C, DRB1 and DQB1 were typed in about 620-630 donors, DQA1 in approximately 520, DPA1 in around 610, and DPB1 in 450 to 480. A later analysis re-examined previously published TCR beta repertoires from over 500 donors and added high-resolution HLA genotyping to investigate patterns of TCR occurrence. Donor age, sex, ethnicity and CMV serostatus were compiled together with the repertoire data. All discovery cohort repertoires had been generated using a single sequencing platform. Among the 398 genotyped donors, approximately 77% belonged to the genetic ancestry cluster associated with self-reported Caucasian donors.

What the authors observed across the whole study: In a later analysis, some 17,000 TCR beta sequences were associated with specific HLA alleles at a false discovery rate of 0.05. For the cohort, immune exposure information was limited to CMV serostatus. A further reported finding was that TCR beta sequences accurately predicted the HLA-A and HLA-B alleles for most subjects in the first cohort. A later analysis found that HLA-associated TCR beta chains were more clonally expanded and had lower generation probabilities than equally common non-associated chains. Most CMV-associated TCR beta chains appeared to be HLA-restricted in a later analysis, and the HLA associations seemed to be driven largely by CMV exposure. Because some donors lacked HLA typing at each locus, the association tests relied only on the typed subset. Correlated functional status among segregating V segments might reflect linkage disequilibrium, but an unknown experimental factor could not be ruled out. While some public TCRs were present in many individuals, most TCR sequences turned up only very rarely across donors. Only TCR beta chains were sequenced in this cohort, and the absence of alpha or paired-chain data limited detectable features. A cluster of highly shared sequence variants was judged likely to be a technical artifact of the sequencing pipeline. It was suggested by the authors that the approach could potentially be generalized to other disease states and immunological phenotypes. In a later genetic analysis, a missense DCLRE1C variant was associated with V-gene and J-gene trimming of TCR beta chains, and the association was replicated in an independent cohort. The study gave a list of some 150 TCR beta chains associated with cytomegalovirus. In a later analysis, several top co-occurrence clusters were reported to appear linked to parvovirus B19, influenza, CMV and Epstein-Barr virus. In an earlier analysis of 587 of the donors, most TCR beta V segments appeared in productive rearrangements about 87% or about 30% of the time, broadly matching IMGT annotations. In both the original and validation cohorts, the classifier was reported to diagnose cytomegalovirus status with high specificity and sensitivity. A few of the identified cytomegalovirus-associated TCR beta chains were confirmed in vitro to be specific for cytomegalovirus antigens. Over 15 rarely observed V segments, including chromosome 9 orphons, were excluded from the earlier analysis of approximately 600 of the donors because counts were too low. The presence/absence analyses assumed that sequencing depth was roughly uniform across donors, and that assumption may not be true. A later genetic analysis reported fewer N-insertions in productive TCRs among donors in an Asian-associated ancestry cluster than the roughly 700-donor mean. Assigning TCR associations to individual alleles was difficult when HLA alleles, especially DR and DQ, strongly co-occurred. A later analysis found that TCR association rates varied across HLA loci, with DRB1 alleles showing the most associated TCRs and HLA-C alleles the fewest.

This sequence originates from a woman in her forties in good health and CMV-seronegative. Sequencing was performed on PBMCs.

The DNA sequence reads TGTGCCAGCAGCTTTCAGGGGCTCTCTGGAAACACCATATATTTT. This is translated as CASSFQGLSGNTIYF. The V and J genes are TRBV5-4 and TRBJ1-3; matching of 6 bases hints at TRBD1 as the D gene. Via the germline V gene (reference sequence), CDR1 is SGHNT and CDR2 YYREEE. Inclusive of the bounding cysteine and phenylalanine, the CDR3 is 15 residues long. The only DNA kept is the CDR3, 45 bases in frame from the first base. V is cut by 2 bases and J by 0 bases, and the space between the germline ends is 9 bases. Extended through the reference TRBV5-4 and TRBJ1-3 proteins, this CDR3 yields the full variable domain: ETGVTQSPTHLIKTRGQQVTLRCSSQSGHNTVSWYQQALGQGPQFIFQYYREEENGRGNFPPRFSGLQFPNYSSELNVNALELDDSALYLCASSFQGLSGNTIYFGEGSWLTVV.